This T cell receptor beta chain was captured in a study of blood T cell repertoires in COVID-19. Study-wide background: The United States, Italy and Spain were the sources of the acute and convalescent COVID-19 samples. From T cells, B-cell-depleted T cells, or PBMCs came the material, which was cDNA or gDNA.

Seattle's cohort entered during active infection and was followed longitudinally. Original data processing: Amplification of reference gene primers was used by the study to estimate nucleated cell counts. TCRdb's copy holds only in-frame clones and misses some; the assay was immunoSEQ multiplex PCR. For V, J and clone size, that table is used; D and trimming come from the DNA. The sample contains 200,000 to 250,000 clones, approximately 86% of which appear only once. CDR1 is SGDLS and CDR2 is YYNGEE in the germline V gene. The CDR3 has 14 amino acids. The germline V and J ends were trimmed by 0 bases and 5 bases, with 11 bases remaining between them.

The J gene is TRBJ2-5, the V gene TRBV9, with D perhaps matching TRBD2 (6 bases). The source material was peripheral blood. The clonotype comes from a woman in her thirties with COVID-19, enrolled during active disease. DNA for the CDR3: TGTGCCAGCAGCGTAGGGAGTGGGGGGGAGACCCAGTACTTC. As protein: CASSVGSGGETQYF.